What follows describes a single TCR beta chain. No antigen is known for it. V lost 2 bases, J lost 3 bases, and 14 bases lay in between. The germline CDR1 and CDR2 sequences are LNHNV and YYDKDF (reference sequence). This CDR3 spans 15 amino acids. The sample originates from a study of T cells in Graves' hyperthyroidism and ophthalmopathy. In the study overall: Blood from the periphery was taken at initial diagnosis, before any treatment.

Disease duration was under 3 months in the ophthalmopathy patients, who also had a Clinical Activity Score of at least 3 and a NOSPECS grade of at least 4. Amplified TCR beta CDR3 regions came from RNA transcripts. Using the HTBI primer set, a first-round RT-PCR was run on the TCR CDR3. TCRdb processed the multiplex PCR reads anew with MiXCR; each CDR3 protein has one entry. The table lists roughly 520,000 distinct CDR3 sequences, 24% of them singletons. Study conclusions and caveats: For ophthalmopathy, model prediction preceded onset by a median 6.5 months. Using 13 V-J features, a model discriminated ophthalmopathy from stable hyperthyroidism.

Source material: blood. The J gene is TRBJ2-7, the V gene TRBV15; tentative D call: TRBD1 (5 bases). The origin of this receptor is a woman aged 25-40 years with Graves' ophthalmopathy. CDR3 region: CATSRPGTGNYEQYF. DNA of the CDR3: TGTGCCACCAGCAGACCCGGAACAGGTAACTACGAGCAGTACTTC.